These 27 T cell receptor beta chains originate from one sample sequenced in a study of T cell responses to AZD1222 COVID-19 vaccine. Assay used: immunoSEQ multiplex PCR; TCRdb lists only in-frame clones, some missing. The sample yields about 150,000 clones, roughly 92% seen once. Material: peripheral blood, obtained on day 0 of AZD1222 vaccination. Receptors originate from an adult in good health.

The chain recombines TRBV12-3 or TRBV12-4 with TRBJ1-2, with D possibly being TRBD1 (6 bases). Trimming removed 0 bases from V and 7 bases from J, with 9 bases in between. The CDR3 is 13 residues long. CDR3 bases: TGTGCCAGCAGTTTAGCGCAGGGGTTTGGCTACACCTTC. Translation: CASSLAQGFGYTF.

This chain uses TRBV5-1 with TRBJ2-1; D gene unclear. This CDR3 contains 17 residues. The germline CDR1 and CDR2 sequences are SGHRS and YFSETQ. V was shortened by 1 base and J by 2 bases, with 16 bases between the two germline ends. The CDR3 region is CASSLPYSAEAYNEQFF. CDR3 nucleotides: TGCGCCAGCAGCTTGCCGTACTCGGCAGAGGCCTACAATGAGCAGTTCTTC. Variable domain in full (rest from reference TRBV5-1 and TRBJ2-1): KAGVTQTPRYLIKTRGQQVTLSCSPISGHRSVSWYQQTPGQGLQFLFEYFSETQRNKGNFPGRFSGRQFSNSRSEMNVSTLELGDSALYLCASSLPYSAEAYNEQFFGPGTRLTVL.

The gene calls are TRBV6-5 and TRBJ1-2, with D tentatively TRBD1 (5 bases). V lost 0 bases to trimming and J lost 6 bases, with 14 bases between them. Germline CDR1 and CDR2: MNHEY and SVGAGI. The CDR3 has 15 amino acids. The CDR3 spells CASSYSMGTLNGYTF. The CDR3 bases are TGTGCCAGCAGTTACTCTATGGGGACGTTGAATGGCTACACCTTC.

The chain has TRBV29-1 and TRBJ1-2, with a possible D match to TRBD1 (6 bases). V lost 6 bases and J lost 5, with 19 bases in between. The germline CDR1 and CDR2 sequences are SQVTM and ANQGSEA. The CDR3 runs 14 residues. CDR3 protein: CSVQGSGTRYGYTF. Here the CDR3 DNA reads TGCAGCGTGCAGGGGTCGGGGACTAGGTATGGCTACACCTTC.

The chain carries TRBV19 and TRBJ1-5; D not resolved. Germline CDR1 reads LNHDA; CDR2 reads SQIVND (reference sequence). V lost 0 bases and J 0 bases, leaving 6 bases between the germline ends. The CDR3 spans 15 residues. CDR3 sequence: CASSIEGSSNQPQHF. CDR3 nucleotide sequence: TGTGCCAGTAGTATAGAAGGGAGTAGCAATCAGCCCCAGCATTTT.

The chain recombines TRBV2 with TRBJ2-2, with TRBD1 matching 7 bases. With 5 bases clipped from V and 1 base from J, the junction kept 7 bases outside the gene matches. Germline lookup yields CDR1 SNHLY and CDR2 FYNNEI. This CDR3 has 16 residues. The CDR3 reads CASSPPTGRNTGELFF. The CDR3 DNA reads as TGTGCCAGCAGTCCACCGACAGGGCGGAACACCGGGGAGCTGTTTTTT. The full variable domain, its missing parts supplied by reference TRBV2 and TRBJ2-2, is EPEVTQTPSHQVTQMGQEVILRCVPISNHLYFYWYRQILGQKVEFLVSFYNNEISEKSEIFDDQFSVERPDGSNFTLKIRSTKLEDSAMYFCASSPPTGRNTGELFFGEGSRLTVL.

This clone was seen a few times. J is TRBJ1-5 and V is TRBV19; the D gene is possibly TRBD1 (6 bases). The CDR3 totals 13 residues. Germline CDR1 is LNHDA and CDR2 is SQIVND (reference sequence). V lost 7 bases and J 2 bases, leaving 9 bases between the germline ends. The CDR3 sequence: CASTGVGNQPQHF. Here the CDR3 DNA reads TGTGCCAGTACAGGGGTTGGCAATCAGCCCCAGCATTTT.

V is TRBV7-6 and J is TRBJ2-7; D ambiguous. The CDR3 loop spans 13 amino acids. The germline CDR1 and CDR2 sequences are SGHVS and FNYEAQ. Trimming stripped 0 bases from V and 4 bases from J, with 7 bases between. This chain's CDR3 is CASSLAVGYEQYV. In nucleotides, the CDR3 is TGTGCCAGCAGCTTAGCGGTAGGTTACGAGCAGTACGTC.

This chain uses TRBV19 with TRBJ1-2; D ambiguous. The germline V and J ends were trimmed by 3 bases and 3 bases, with 17 bases remaining between them. CDR3 length: 16 amino acids. The germline V gene has CDR1 LNHDA and CDR2 SQIVND (reference sequence). CDR3 sequence reads: CASSIGLKGGHYGYTF. The DNA for the CDR3 is TGTGCCAGTAGTATCGGGTTGAAGGGCGGACACTATGGCTACACCTTC.

V usage is TRBV7-8 and J usage is TRBJ2-3, with unresolved D. V was trimmed by 11 bases and J by 2 bases, leaving 20 bases between them. This CDR3 comprises 15 residues. Germline assignment: CDR1 SGHVS and CDR2 FQNEAQ. The CDR3 DNA is TGTGCCCTGGGCCCGGCCTCTCCCAACACAGATACGCAGTATTTT. It encodes CALGPASPNTDTQYF.

The chain is built from TRBV19 and TRBJ1-1, with TRBD1 identical over 10 bases. The CDR3 is made up of 13 amino acids. The germline CDR1 and CDR2 sequences are LNHDA and SQIVND (reference sequence). V lost 7 bases and J lost 8; bases outside the gene matches: 7. The CDR3 sequence: CASKGTGDREAFF. The CDR3 DNA reads as TGTGCCAGTAAGGGGACAGGGGATCGGGAAGCTTTCTTT.

The gene calls are TRBV10-3 and TRBJ2-1; a weak D match, TRBD2 (5 bases). Between the trimmed V and J ends, which lost 4 bases and 4 bases, there was a span of 11 bases. The CDR3 length is 14 residues. In germline, CDR1 is ENHRY, CDR2 SYGVKD. The CDR3 reads CAISVSPGYNEQFF. As DNA, the CDR3 is TGTGCCATCAGTGTGAGCCCGGGATACAATGAGCAGTTCTTC.

This clone turned up a few times. The chain recombines TRBV6-4 with TRBJ1-1; D remains unclear. Germline-derived CDR1 and CDR2 are MRHNA and SNTAGT. Trimming took off 6 bases at V and 5 bases at J, with 16 bases between the two ends. CDR3 size: 14 residues. CDR3 loop: CASSPGEGGTEAFF. The CDR3 bases are TGTGCCAGCAGCCCCGGCGAGGGCGGAACTGAAGCTTTCTTT.

The genes are TRBV3-1 (or the pseudogene TRBV3-2) and TRBJ2-5; D is possibly TRBD1 or TRBD2 (5 bases each). Germline V gene lookup returns CDR1 LGHDT and CDR2 YNNKEL (reference sequence). With 1 base removed from V and 6 bases from J, the gap between germline ends came to 15 bases. The CDR3 consists of 15 residues. CDR3 sequence reads: CASSQGTSWGKTQYF. CDR3 coding DNA: TGTGCCAGCAGCCAAGGTACCAGCTGGGGGAAGACCCAGTACTTC.

The chain carries TRBV4-3 and TRBJ2-6, with TRBD2 identical over 8 bases. The CDR3 extends over 18 amino acids. J was trimmed by 0 bases and V by 1 base; bases with no gene match: 5. Germline V CDR1 and CDR2: LGHNA, YSLEER. Here the CDR3 reads CASSQASGSFSGANVLTF. The CDR3, as DNA: TGCGCCAGCAGCCAAGCCAGCGGGAGTTTCTCTGGGGCCAACGTCCTGACTTTC.

The gene calls are TRBV12-5 and TRBJ1-5, with D hard to call. Trimming pared 3 bases from V and 7 bases from J, leaving 7 bases between. Germline V gene lookup returns CDR1 LGHNT and CDR2 FRNRAP. The CDR3 length is 12 residues. CDR3 nucleotides: TGTGCTAGTGGTTTAGATATACAGCCCCAGCATTTT. Translation gives CASGLDIQPQHF.

The chain couples TRBV9 to TRBJ2-1; unclear D gene. The CDR3 loop spans 15 amino acids. Germline CDR1 and CDR2: SGDLS and YYNGEE. With 0 bases removed from V and 10 bases from J, the gap between germline ends came to 17 bases. The CDR3: CASSVVDRVGREQFF. CDR3 coding DNA: TGTGCCAGCAGCGTAGTTGATAGGGTGGGTCGGGAGCAGTTCTTC. Supplemented by reference TRBV9 and TRBJ2-1, the full variable domain reads DSGVTQTPKHLITATGQRVTLRCSPRSGDLSVYWYQQSLDQGLQFLIQYYNGEERAKGNILERFSAQQFPDLHSELNLSSLELGDSALYFCASSVVDRVGREQFFGPGTRLTVL.

The V gene is TRBV6-6, the J gene TRBJ1-1; D not certain. The ends were cut back, 6 bases at V and 1 base at J, with 9 bases in the middle. The germline V gene has CDR1 MNHNY and CDR2 SVGAGI (reference sequence). The CDR3 covers 13 residues. The CDR3 nucleotides are TGTGCCAGCAGACGCGACGGGAACACTGAAGCTTTCTTT. It translates to CASRRDGNTEAFF.

This chain connects TRBV28 to TRBJ2-7; D is unresolved. CDR1 and CDR2 from the germline V gene are MDHEN and SYDVKM. There are 14 residues in the CDR3. Trimming cost V 2 bases and J 0 bases, with 8 bases left between them. The CDR3 coding sequence is TGTGCCAGCAGTTTAAAGGCCCACTCCTACGAGCAGTACGTC. Its translation: CASSLKAHSYEQYV.

This chain uses TRBV7-9 with TRBJ1-2; TRBD1 agrees at 7 bases. Germline V gene lookup returns CDR1 SEHNR and CDR2 FQNEAQ (reference sequence). The ends lost 5 bases at V and 7 bases at J; junction bases unmatched: 10. This CDR3 spans 14 amino acids. CDR3 loop: CASSPSGGRVGYTF. CDR3 in DNA: TGTGCCAGCAGCCCGTCAGGGGGGCGGGTTGGCTACACCTTC.

This sequence joins TRBV28 and TRBJ2-1; D may match TRBD1 or TRBD2 (5 bases each). The length of the CDR3 is 11 residues. Trimming left V 10 bases short and J 8 bases short, with 12 bases between. Looked up from germline, CDR1 is MDHEN and CDR2 is SYDVKM. The CDR3 DNA sequence: TGTGCCACCCGATCGGGGCATGAGCAGTTCTTC. This translates into CATRSGHEQFF.

This sequence joins TRBV6-4 and TRBJ2-3, with D possibly matching TRBD2 (6 bases). Germline-derived CDR1 and CDR2 are MRHNA and SNTAGT. The CDR3 sequence is 14 residues long. Trimming cost V 2 bases and J 4 bases, with 10 bases left between them. The CDR3 DNA sequence: TGTGCCAGCAGTGACGTCGGGGAGGCAGATACGCAGTATTTT. Encoded protein: CASSDVGEADTQYF.

The chain is built from TRBV7-2 and TRBJ2-1, with TRBD2 matching 10 bases. Trimming cost V 1 base and J 7 bases; bases outside gene matches: 4. Looked up from germline, CDR1 is SGHTA and CDR2 is FQGNSA. The CDR3 loop spans 15 amino acids. This CDR3 reads CASSLVLAGVNEQFF. CDR3 coding DNA: TGTGCCAGCAGCTTAGTGCTAGCGGGAGTGAATGAGCAGTTCTTC. Using reference TRBV7-2 and TRBJ2-1 for the parts outside the CDR3, the full variable domain is GAGVSQSPSNKVTEKGKDVELRCDPISGHTALYWYRQSLGQGLEFLIYFQGNSAPDKSGLPSDRFSAERTGGSVSTLTIQRTQQEDSAVYLCASSLVLAGVNEQFFGPGTRLTVL.

The chain couples TRBV2 to TRBJ2-2; tentatively, D is TRBD1 (6 bases). Between the trimmed V and J ends, which lost 4 bases and 5 bases, there was a span of 20 bases. CDR1 SNHLY and CDR2 FYNNEI come from the germline V gene. The CDR3 is 17 residues long. CDR3 sequence: CASSALSGWGPTGELFF. The CDR3 DNA reads TGTGCCAGCAGTGCGCTCTCCGGGTGGGGGCCAACCGGGGAGCTGTTTTTT.

V gene TRBV7-2 combines with J gene TRBJ2-1; 9 bases map to TRBD2. Trimming at V came to 1 base and at J to 6 bases, leaving 10 bases not matched to a gene. The germline V gene encodes CDR1 SGHTA and CDR2 FQGNSA. The CDR3 has 17 residues. DNA of the CDR3: TGTGCCAGCAGCTTAGATTTGGCGGGAGGGCTTGGCAATGAGCAGTTCTTC. Amino acid sequence: CASSLDLAGGLGNEQFF.

The gene calls are TRBV11-3 and TRBJ2-1; the D is unclear. CDR3 length: 15 residues. Looked up from germline, CDR1 is SGHNT and CDR2 is YENEEA. V lost 5 bases, J lost 4 bases, and 15 bases lay in between. Here the CDR3 DNA reads TGTGCCAGCAGCCCATCGAGCCGTGGGTACAATGAGCAGTTCTTC. Translation: CASSPSSRGYNEQFF.

V and J are TRBV19 and TRBJ1-1; D gene uncertain. This CDR3 contains 13 residues. Germline CDR1 and CDR2: LNHDA and SQIVND (reference sequence). The germline V and J ends were trimmed by 3 bases and 1 base, with 6 bases remaining between them. The CDR3 region has the DNA TGTGCCAGTAGTATGTTGCCGAACACTGAAGCTTTCTTT. This gives the protein CASSMLPNTEAFF.